This T cell receptor beta chain is drawn from a study of blood T cell repertoires in COVID-19. Sequencing used immunoSEQ multiplex PCR; TCRdb keeps in-frame clones, though not all of them. The sample has under 200,000 clones; around 87% are singletons. V was trimmed by 6 bases and J by 2 bases, leaving 7 bases between them. This CDR3 is 11 amino acids long. Per germline, CDR1 SQVTM and CDR2 ANQGSEA. The V call is TRBV29-1, the J call TRBJ1-1; the D is unclear. Sequencing input: peripheral blood. The sequence was collected from a man aged 55 to 70 with COVID-19, enrolled during active disease. CDR3 nucleotide sequence: TGCAGCGTGGAGATAAACACTGAAGCTTTCTTT. Translated, it gives CSVEINTEAFF.